This entry features one T cell receptor (beta chain) sequence. Its antigen target is currently unknown. No quality values exist for individual bases; no much larger clone is one base distant. The immunoSEQ Assay, a bias-controlled multiplex PCR, was used to amplify TCRbeta CDR3 regions from genomic DNA. The source study handled its data this way. The number of nucleated cells in each sample was estimated from the amplification of reference gene primers within the assay. Sequence reads were collapsed and filtered to measure the absolute abundance of every unique TCRbeta CDR3 rearrangement. Productive Simpson clonality was computed per sample as the square root of Simpson's diversity index over productive rearrangements. Drawn from immuneACCESS, this table holds only the in-frame rearrangements with V and J called that TCRdb kept. Clones are partly lost; checked studies trace under half to an unresolved V gene and leave the rest unexplained. The V and J calls and the clone size are those of that table, but D and trimming were determined from the DNA. The sample table holds 25,000 to 30,000 clones, of which roughly 89% were seen once. The ten largest clones represent about 51% of the sample.

The record originates from a study of blood T cell repertoires in COVID-19 (TCRdb year 2020). Background for the entire study: Collaborator samples came from the United States, Italy and Spain and covered acute and convalescent phases of COVID-19. The samples were drawn from the first 160 participants of the ongoing ImmuneRACE study and from 950 to 1,500 subjects provided by 6 global collaborators. A de-identified subject ID, COVID-19 status, age in years and sex were almost always included in the sample metadata. The material from the prospective study consisted of cDNA or gDNA derived from T cells, B-cell-depleted T cells, or PBMCs. Where available, HLA class I and class II types were taken from metadata supplied by the sample provider and were not determined by assay-based typing. Deeply sampled blood TCRbeta repertoires from subjects exposed to, actively infected with, or recovered from COVID-19 were included in the dataset. The repertoires were released in a freely available public database intended as a resource for research on the immune response to SARS-CoV-2. Overall study results and their limits: The quantity of clinical and demographic metadata differed by source and by participant and was supplied without curation.

Each collaborating institution followed its own protocols to collect whole blood in K2EDTA tubes. For TCRbeta analysis, collaborator samples were shipped as frozen whole blood, as isolated PBMCs, or as DNA extracted from either sample type. The TCR sequence derives from a human donor with acute or convalescent COVID-19. The donor label of this sample is uncertain. Sequences were obtained from peripheral blood.

The CDR3 region has the sequence CAIGDKQINYGYTF. The DNA is as follows: TGTGCCATCGGGGACAAACAGATCAACTATGGCTACACCTTC. This chain is built from TRBV10-3 and TRBJ1-2; matching of 6 bases hints at TRBD1 as the D gene. V is pared back by 8 bases and J by 2 bases, with 15 bases lying between the germline termini. Spanning cysteine to phenylalanine, the CDR3 consists of 14 amino acids. Just CDR3 DNA is preserved here, 42 bases in frame from base 1. From the germline V gene, CDR1 is ENHRY and CDR2 is SYGVKD.